The source of this TCR beta chain is a study of a mutant IDH1 vaccine in newly diagnosed glioma. In the study overall: Eight vaccine injections were given to patients in weeks 1, 3, 5, 7, 11, 15, 19 and 23. The earlier regimen, radiotherapy, temozolomide, or both, was most often both. Whole-study findings and limits: Across multiple MHC alleles, 93.3% of patients had vaccine-induced responses.

The assay was immunoSEQ multiplex PCR, and TCRdb's table has in-frame clones only and misses some. The data contain about 35,000 clones, 80% of them singletons. The CDR3 contains 15 residues. On this clone: What it recognizes is unknown.

Stated time point: week 11, during vaccination. Doses consisted of 300 ug of mutant IDH1 20-mer peptide each, paired with topical imiquimod. The chain joins TRBV21-1 to TRBJ2-7; the listed D gene, TRBD2, was not tested against the DNA. TRBV21-1 is a pseudogene locus. The receptor comes from a woman aged 25 to 39 with glioma. Some clones in this sample may be carry-over from other donors' samples. Sample: peripheral blood mononuclear cells (PBMCs), taken from a glioma patient whose treatment included an IDH1 peptide vaccine. The CDR3 region has the DNA TGTGCCAGCAGCAAAGAGAAGCGGGAGGATTACGAGCAGTACTTC. Protein sequence: CASSKEKREDYEQYF.